This note documents a single T cell receptor beta chain sequence. One end of the junction is discordant with germline, which a read error may explain. This CDR3 region has 14 residues. CDR1 SEHNR and CDR2 FQNEAQ come from the germline V gene (reference sequence). Template material for TCR beta VDJ and CDR3 profiling consisted of genomic DNA. TCRdb re-called the reads with MiXCR, one entry per CDR3 protein. The repertoire has 200,000 to 300,000 distinct CDR3 sequences, 82% of them found once; the top ten carry over 35%. This sample was included in a study of CD8+CD57+ T cells in acquired aplastic anemia. For sequencing, patients were chosen who had shown expansion of CD8+CD57+ cells by flow cytometry.

Sequencing was performed on sorted CD4+, CD8+, or CD8+CD57+ T cells (not recorded which) from PBMCs. The rearrangement links TRBV7-9 to TRBJ2-5; TRBD1 matches at 10 bases. The sequence derives from a human donor with aplastic anemia. CDR3 nucleotide sequence: TGTGCCAGCAGCAGACGGGACAGGGGCGAGGACTATGACTTC. Amino acid sequence: CASSRRDRGEDYDF.